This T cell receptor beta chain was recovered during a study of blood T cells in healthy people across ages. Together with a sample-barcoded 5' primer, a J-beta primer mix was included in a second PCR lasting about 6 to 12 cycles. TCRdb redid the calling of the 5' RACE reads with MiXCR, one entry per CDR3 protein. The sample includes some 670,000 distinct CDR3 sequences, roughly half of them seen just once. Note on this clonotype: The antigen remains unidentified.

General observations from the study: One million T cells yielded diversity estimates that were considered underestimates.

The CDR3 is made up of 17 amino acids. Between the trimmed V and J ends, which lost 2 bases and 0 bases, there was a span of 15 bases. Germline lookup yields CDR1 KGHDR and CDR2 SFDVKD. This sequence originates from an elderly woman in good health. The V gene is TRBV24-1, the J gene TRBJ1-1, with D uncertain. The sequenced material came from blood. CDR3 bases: TGTGCCACCAGTGATTGGGCAGCTGAACCTATGAACACTGAAGCTTTCTTT. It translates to CATSDWAAEPMNTEAFF.